What follows are 32 T cell receptor beta chains derived from one specimen sequenced in a study of CD8+ T cells in alopecia areata. Investigators isolated RNA and reverse transcribed it into cDNA to act as the sequencing template. Some clones are missing from TCRdb's copy, which holds only in-frame ones; the method was immunoSEQ multiplex PCR. The table lists tens of thousands of clones, roughly 66% of them singletons. Sample treatment: oral pan-JAK inhibitor, 5-10 mg twice daily. The specimen comprised CD8+ T cells sorted from blood, sampled at week 24, from a patient treated with tofacitinib. The receptors come from a human donor with alopecia areata.

The chain carries TRBV4-3 and TRBJ1-2, with 8 bases lining up with TRBD1. The CDR3 totals 17 residues. The V gene's germline CDR1 is LGHNA and CDR2 YSLEER. J was trimmed by 6 bases and V by 2 bases; bases with no gene match: 14. The CDR3, as DNA: TGCGCCAGCAGCCAAACCGGGACAGGCCCCGGGGTCCATGGCTACACCTTC. Protein: CASSQTGTGPGVHGYTF.

This clone was found a few times. Written as DNA, the CDR3 is TGTGCCAGCAGACAGCCGGGACGGAGCTCCTACGAGCAGTACTTC. This gives the protein CASRQPGRSSYEQYF. The chain links TRBV28 to TRBJ2-7, with D tentatively TRBD1 or TRBD2 (5 bases each). This CDR3 is 15 amino acids long. Deletions cut 6 bases from V and 0 bases from J, with 15 bases between. CDR1 and CDR2 from the germline V gene are MDHEN and SYDVKM. Filled out from reference TRBV28 and TRBJ2-7, the complete variable domain reads DVKVTQSSRYLVKRTGEKVFLECVQDMDHENMFWYRQDPGLGLRLIYFSYDVKMKEKGDIPEGYSVSREKKERFSLILESASTNQTSMYLCASRQPGRSSYEQYFGPGTRLTVT.

The chain combines TRBV7-2 with TRBJ2-5; D unresolved. The CDR3 covers 15 residues. Germline CDR1 reads SGHTA; CDR2 reads FQGNSA. V shed 2 bases and J shed 4 bases, with 14 bases lying between them. CDR3 protein: CASSLTEAARETQYF. The CDR3 DNA is TGTGCCAGCAGCTTAACCGAGGCAGCCCGAGAGACCCAGTACTTC.

V usage is TRBV7-9 and J usage is TRBJ2-7; no clear D gene. The V end lost 7 bases, the J end lost 5 bases, and 12 bases lay between the germline ends. This CDR3 is built from 12 residues. Germline loops: CDR1 SEHNR, CDR2 FQNEAQ (reference sequence). CDR3 nucleotides: TGTGCCAGCATGTCCGGGCTCCACGAGCAGTACTTC. It is translated as CASMSGLHEQYF. Looking up the rest from reference TRBV7-9 and TRBJ2-7 gives the full variable domain: DTGVSQNPRHKITKRGQNVTFRCDPISEHNRLYWYRQTLGQGPEFLTYFQNEAQLEKSRLLSDRFSAERPKGSFSTLEIQRTEQGDSAMYLCASMSGLHEQYFGPGTRLTVT.

The chain recombines TRBV27 with TRBJ2-1; TRBD2 agrees at 13 bases. Germline V gene lookup returns CDR1 MNHEY and CDR2 SMNVEV (reference sequence). The ends lost 2 bases at V and 6 bases at J; junction bases unmatched: 4. The CDR3 totals 16 residues. CDR3 amino acids: CASSLRGLAGRNEQFF. The CDR3, as DNA: TGTGCCAGCAGTTTAAGGGGACTAGCGGGACGCAATGAGCAGTTCTTC.

This chain connects TRBV5-1 to TRBJ1-6; D is perhaps TRBD1 (5 bases). Trimming cost V 5 bases and J 5 bases, with 14 bases left between them. The CDR3 is 15 amino acids. The germline gives CDR1 SGHRS, CDR2 YFSETQ. The CDR3 DNA is TGCGCCAGCAGATCTATCTGGGGGGATAATTCACCCCTCCACTTT. Translation: CASRSIWGDNSPLHF.

The chain employs TRBV29-1 and TRBJ1-2; tentative D call: TRBD1 (6 bases). Looked up from germline, CDR1 is SQVTM and CDR2 is ANQGSEA. Trimming removed 5 bases at V and 0 bases at J, with 16 bases between. This CDR3 spans 15 amino acids. The CDR3 region is CSVYVSTGANYGYTF. As DNA, the CDR3 is TGCAGCGTTTATGTCTCGACAGGAGCTAACTATGGCTACACCTTC. The full variable domain, rest sourced from reference TRBV29-1 and TRBJ1-2, is SAVISQKPSRDICQRGTSLTIQCQVDSQVTMMFWYRQQPGQSLTLIATANQGSEATYESGFVIDKFPISRPNLTFSTLTVSNMSPEDSSIYLCSVYVSTGANYGYTFGSGTRLTVV.

The chain uses TRBV7-3 and TRBJ1-2; 12 bases map to TRBD1. With V trimmed by 0 bases and J by 6 bases, 2 bases remained unmatched. Per the germline V gene, CDR1 is SGHTA and CDR2 is FQGTGA. The CDR3 has 15 residues. The CDR3 sequence: CASSLTGQGADGYTF. The CDR3, as DNA: TGTGCCAGCAGCTTAACGGGACAGGGGGCCGATGGCTACACCTTC.

The chain joins TRBV7-8 to TRBJ2-1; TRBD2 aligns across 7 bases. Germline CDR1 and CDR2: SGHVS and FQNEAQ. The CDR3 has 14 residues. V shed 6 bases, J shed 4 bases, and the junction held 6 bases outside the gene matches. This CDR3 is CASRIAGPYNEQFF. In nucleotides, the CDR3 is TGTGCCAGCAGAATAGCGGGCCCTTACAATGAGCAGTTCTTC.

The chain employs TRBV7-9 and TRBJ2-5, with 10 bases aligning to TRBD1. Trimming cost V 2 bases and J 4 bases; bases outside gene matches: 7. CDR1 is SEHNR and CDR2 is FQNEAQ in the germline V gene (reference sequence). The CDR3 runs to 16 residues. The CDR3 spells CASSLTTGGFGETQYF. DNA of the CDR3: TGTGCCAGCAGCTTAACGACAGGGGGCTTTGGAGAGACCCAGTACTTC.

This clone has only a few counts. The genes are TRBV5-1 and TRBJ2-3; the D is unclear. This CDR3 has 15 amino acids. Deletions cut 0 bases from V and 6 bases from J, with 14 bases between. Germline loops: CDR1 SGHRS, CDR2 YFSETQ. Written as DNA, the CDR3 is TGCGCCAGCAGCTTGGACGCCCCCGCGGCGGATACGCAGTATTTT. This encodes CASSLDAPAADTQYF.

V is TRBV27 and J is TRBJ2-7, with TRBD2 matching 10 bases. Per germline, CDR1 MNHEY and CDR2 SMNVEV (reference sequence). The CDR3 spans 14 residues. The junction had 6 bases not matched to a gene; V was cut back by 5 bases and J by 5 bases. The CDR3 sequence is CASSLLAGEDEQYF. The CDR3 region has the DNA TGTGCCAGCAGTCTTCTAGCGGGAGAGGACGAGCAGTACTTC.

This chain uses TRBV19 with TRBJ1-1, with D possibly being TRBD1 (5 bases). V was pared by 9 bases and J by 5 bases, with 10 bases between. The V gene's germline CDR1 is LNHDA and CDR2 SQIVND (reference sequence). CDR3 size: 11 residues. The DNA of the CDR3 is TGTGCCAGCGCCGGGGGGACTGAAGCTTTCTTT. Protein product: CASAGGTEAFF.

V and J are TRBV7-9 and TRBJ2-1, with 10 bases fitting TRBD2. Germline assignment: CDR1 SEHNR and CDR2 FQNEAQ (reference sequence). V lost 4 bases to trimming and J lost 11 bases; unmatched junction nucleotides: 8. The CDR3 length is 14 residues. The CDR3 DNA sequence: TGTGCCAGCAGCTCCGGGGCTAGCGGGGGTAAGCAGTTCTTC. It is translated as CASSSGASGGKQFF.

This chain connects TRBV2 to TRBJ1-4; 7 positions agree with TRBD1. Germline V gene lookup returns CDR1 SNHLY and CDR2 FYNNEI. The trim removed 6 bases at V and 7 bases at J, leaving 8 bases unmatched. The CDR3 is 14 residues long. The CDR3 here is CASRDPDRFEKLFF. For the CDR3, the DNA is TGTGCCAGCAGGGACCCGGACAGGTTTGAAAAACTGTTTTTT.

There are many counts of this clone. The V call is TRBV4-2, the J call TRBJ1-4; TRBD1 matches 7 bases. V lost 0 bases to trimming and J lost 3 bases; unmatched junction nucleotides: 1. Germline V gene lookup returns CDR1 LGHNA and CDR2 YNFKEQ. The CDR3 has 15 residues. The CDR3 is CASSQEGQPNEKLFF. CDR3 bases: TGTGCCAGCAGCCAAGAGGGACAGCCTAATGAAAAACTGTTTTTT.

The genes are TRBV11-2 and TRBJ2-7, with 9 bases fitting TRBD2. Trimming took 1 base from V and 7 from J; bases not matched to a gene: 8. CDR1 SGHAT and CDR2 FQNNGV come from the germline V gene. CDR3 length equals 15 residues. CDR3 loop: CASSLVAGEFGEQYF. The CDR3, as DNA: TGTGCCAGCAGCTTAGTAGCGGGAGAATTCGGAGAGCAGTACTTC.

The table lists this clone with many counts. The J gene is TRBJ2-1, the V gene TRBV7-9; a possible D gene is TRBD1 (6 bases). This CDR3 comprises 14 residues. The germline V gene has CDR1 SEHNR and CDR2 FQNEAQ (reference sequence). The V gene lost 1 base and the J gene lost 9 bases, with 13 bases spanning the gap. The CDR3 bases are TGTGCCAGCAGCTTAGTTCAGGGGAGTAGTGAGCAGTTCTTC. Amino acid sequence: CASSLVQGSSEQFF.

This clone was seen only a few times. The CDR3 nucleotides read TGTGCCAGCAGTTTCTCCAGTCATGCCTACGAGCAGTACTTC. Amino acid sequence: CASSFSSHAYEQYF. The chain uses TRBV28 and TRBJ2-7; D not certain. Trimming removed 3 bases at V and 2 bases at J, with 11 bases between. CDR1 MDHEN and CDR2 SYDVKM come from the germline V gene. The CDR3 length is 14 residues.

The table lists this clone with many counts. The rearrangement links TRBV11-2 to TRBJ2-7; 9 positions match TRBD1. Looked up from germline, CDR1 is SGHAT and CDR2 is FQNNGV. The trim removed 3 bases at V and 5 bases at J, leaving 8 bases unmatched. This CDR3 has 15 amino acids. CDR3 nucleotides: TGTGCCAGCAGCTTGCTGGGACAGGGTGATCACGAGCAGTACTTC. Translation gives CASSLLGQGDHEQYF.

V is TRBV19 and J is TRBJ2-1; D may be TRBD1 (5 bases). V shed 6 bases and J shed 2 bases, with 11 bases lying between them. Germline V gene data show CDR1 as LNHDA and CDR2 as SQIVND (reference sequence). This CDR3 contains 14 residues. The CDR3 bases are TGTGCCAGTAGCCTGGGGCAGCCCTACAATGAGCAGTTCTTC. It encodes CASSLGQPYNEQFF.

The V and J genes are TRBV5-1 and TRBJ1-1, with TRBD1 matching over 8 bases. Germline V CDR1 and CDR2: SGHRS, YFSETQ. The CDR3 is 14 amino acids. The V and J ends lost 4 bases and 1 base, in that order; junction bases with no gene match: 3. In nucleotides, the CDR3 is TGCGCCAGCAGCGACGGGACAGGGAACACTGAAGCTTTCTTT. Protein product: CASSDGTGNTEAFF.

This chain connects TRBV2 to TRBJ1-2; D call uncertain. Germline CDR1 is SNHLY and CDR2 is FYNNEI. This CDR3 region has 15 residues. Trimming left V 4 bases short and J 2 bases short, with 14 bases between. The CDR3 region has the DNA TGTGCCAGCAGTGCCGTGGGATTAAGCAACTATGGCTACACCTTC. Residues: CASSAVGLSNYGYTF.

This clone has a single count. This chain connects TRBV19 to TRBJ2-1; D is possibly TRBD1 or TRBD2 (5 bases each). This CDR3 comprises 14 residues. The germline CDR1 and CDR2 sequences are LNHDA and SQIVND (reference sequence). V lost 5 bases to trimming and J lost 1 base, with 9 bases between them. This chain's CDR3 is CASSGGGSYNEQFF. The CDR3 region has the DNA TGTGCCAGTAGTGGGGGTGGTTCCTACAATGAGCAGTTCTTC.

This clone occurred a few times. The V gene is TRBV7-2, the J gene TRBJ2-3, with 13 bases fitting TRBD2. J lost 2 bases, V lost 3 bases, and 5 bases had no gene match. Germline V gene lookup returns CDR1 SGHTA and CDR2 FQGNSA. CDR3 size: 17 residues. In nucleotides, the CDR3 is TGTGCCAGCAGCTTTCCCGGGACTAGCGGGACCACAGATACGCAGTATTTT. Encoded protein: CASSFPGTSGTTDTQYF.

This clone has a handful of counts. V usage is TRBV27 and J usage is TRBJ2-1; D not resolved. CDR1 and CDR2 from the germline V gene are MNHEY and SMNVEV (reference sequence). The CDR3 totals 14 residues. V lost 3 bases and J lost 6, with 12 bases in between. As DNA, the CDR3 is TGTGCCAGCAGTTTGTTTCAAGTTGGCAATGAGCAGTTCTTC. This encodes CASSLFQVGNEQFF.

This clone appeared a few times. This sequence joins TRBV4-3 and TRBJ2-7; a weak D match, TRBD2 (6 bases). The V end was cut by 0 bases, the J end by 2 bases, with 17 bases between. The CDR3 totals 17 residues. Germline V gives CDR1 LGHNA, CDR2 YSLEER. The CDR3 region has the DNA TGCGCCAGCAGCCAAGATTTGCGGGAAGTGTCCCCCTACGAGCAGTACTTC. The encoded protein is CASSQDLREVSPYEQYF.

The chain recombines TRBV19 with TRBJ2-2; the D gene could be TRBD1 or TRBD2 (5 bases each). Germline V gives CDR1 LNHDA, CDR2 SQIVND (reference sequence). Trimming stripped 7 bases from V and 4 bases from J, with 13 bases between. CDR3 length: 14 amino acids. CDR3 sequence (DNA): TGTGCCAGTAACCGGGGCCGGAGCACCGGGGAGCTGTTTTTT. Encoded protein: CASNRGRSTGELFF.

The table lists this clone with a few counts. V and J are TRBV2 and TRBJ2-5; 11 nucleotides align to TRBD2. The CDR3 contains 15 residues. Trimming at V came to 6 bases and at J to 5 bases, leaving 8 bases not matched to a gene. The germline V gene has CDR1 SNHLY and CDR2 FYNNEI. The CDR3 nucleotides are TGTGCCAGCAGGAAACTAGCGGGAGCCGGGGAGACCCAGTACTTC. This encodes CASRKLAGAGETQYF.

The CDR3 nucleotides are TGTGCCAGCACCCTAATCGGCAGGGACAGGGGGATCTTATACGAGCAGTACTTC. Its translation is CASTLIGRDRGILYEQYF. The V call is TRBV13, the J call TRBJ2-7; 11 nucleotides match TRBD1. Looked up from germline, CDR1 is PRHDT and CDR2 is FYEKMQ (reference sequence). There are 18 residues in the CDR3. With V trimmed by 7 bases and J by 4 bases, 18 bases remained unmatched.

This chain connects TRBV27 to TRBJ1-2; TRBD1 aligns across 7 bases. Trimming at V came to 0 bases and at J to 0 bases, leaving 13 bases not matched to a gene. The V gene's germline CDR1 is MNHEY and CDR2 SMNVEV (reference sequence). The CDR3 covers 19 residues. DNA for the CDR3: TGTGCCAGCAGTTTATCGAAAGGGGACAGCTTATTAACTAACTATGGCTACACCTTC. Amino acid sequence: CASSLSKGDSLLTNYGYTF.

The rearrangement links TRBV7-9 to TRBJ1-2; 7 positions agree with TRBD1. Germline values: CDR1 SEHNR, CDR2 FQNEAQ (reference sequence). J lost 3 bases, V lost 3 bases, and 1 base had no gene match. CDR3 length: 13 amino acids. CDR3 bases: TGTGCCAGCAGCTTCGGACAGGACTATGGCTACACCTTC. Amino acids: CASSFGQDYGYTF.